This record looks at one TCR beta chain sequence and its context. The antigen is unknown. CDR1 and CDR2 from the germline V gene are LGHNT and FRNRAP. V dropped 6 bases and J dropped 8 bases, with 14 bases sitting between them. This CDR3 has 14 residues. This entry comes from a study of cytomegalovirus exposure and HLA in healthy donors. Notes on the study in general: Cytomegalovirus association was listed for around 170 TCR beta chains. Per a prior analysis, the majority of TCR beta V segments were productive roughly 87% or roughly 30% of the time. Per published accounts, TCR beta sequences correctly predicted the HLA-A and HLA-B alleles of most subjects. Likely technical artifact: a cluster of highly shared sequence variants.

The PCR employed 60 Vbeta primers together with 13 Jbeta primers. Profiling relied on immunoSEQ multiplex PCR, and the TCRdb table lists in-frame clones only, not all of them. Its table records 170,000 or so clones. Sequencing was done on a sample of PBMCs. The TCR originated in a man aged 25 to 40 in good health and CMV-seronegative. The chain uses TRBV12-5 and TRBJ1-6, with D uncertain. The CDR3 region has the DNA TGTGCTAGTGGATTCACTTCGAGGGATTCACCCCTCCACTTT. Translating gives CASGFTSRDSPLHF.